This TCR beta chain was sequenced during a study of patients and donors after allogeneic stem cell transplantation. Germline values: CDR1 DFQATT, CDR2 SNEGSKA (reference sequence). CDR3 length: 14 amino acids. V was pared by 2 bases and J by 4 bases, with 2 bases of the junction left unmatched. This clonotype was observed many times. TCRdb re-called the RT-PCR reads through MiXCR, storing one row per CDR3 protein. Among roughly 150,000 distinct CDR3 sequences listed, 24% were seen once. This chain connects TRBV20-1 to TRBJ1-5; 10 bases map to TRBD1. The sequence was collected from a human donor who was either an allogeneic HSCT recipient or a stem cell or donor lymphocyte infusion donor (not recorded which). It is not recorded whose cells these are; they may come from a transplant donor. Sequencing was performed on blood, either unsorted or a sorted T cell fraction (not recorded which). The CDR3 here is CSARPGQGNQPQHF. CDR3 nucleotide sequence: TGCAGTGCTAGACCGGGACAGGGGAATCAGCCCCAGCATTTT.